Below are 27 T cell receptor beta chains sequenced from a single sample in a study of multiple sclerosis patients with progressive multifocal leukoencephalopathy. The protocol was immunoSEQ multiplex PCR, while the TCRdb copy is restricted to in-frame clones and leaves out a portion. The sample gives around 32,000 clones, 85% to 95% of which show up once; approximately 2% is in the top ten. Time point meaning: before natalizumab initiation. Sequences were obtained from PBMCs. These receptors came from a man aged 30 to 39 with multiple sclerosis.

The chain combines TRBV7-2 with TRBJ2-7; TRBD2 agrees at 9 bases. CDR3 length: 18 amino acids. Germline V gene sequence: CDR1 SGHTA, CDR2 FQGNSA. The junction had 13 bases not matched to a gene; V was cut back by 2 bases and J by 2 bases. The CDR3, as DNA: TGTGCCAGCAGCTTAAACCGCGCGACTAGCGGACGACCCTACGAGCAGTACTTC. Its protein product is CASSLNRATSGRPYEQYF.

J is TRBJ2-5 and V is TRBV7-9; D not certain. V lost 2 bases, J lost 4 bases, and 14 bases lay in between. The CDR3 length is 15 residues. The germline V gene has CDR1 SEHNR and CDR2 FQNEAQ (reference sequence). CDR3 nucleotides: TGTGCCAGCAGCTTATACCTGCGTACTTCAGAGACCCAGTACTTC. Protein: CASSLYLRTSETQYF.

V is TRBV18 and J is TRBJ1-2; no clear D gene. CDR1 and CDR2 from the germline V gene are KGHSH and LQKENI. V lost 3 bases and J 1 base, leaving 6 bases between the germline ends. The CDR3 sequence is 13 residues long. CDR3 sequence: CASSPDNNYGYTF. The CDR3 DNA follows: TGTGCCAGCTCACCCGACAATAACTATGGCTACACCTTC.

The J gene is TRBJ1-5, the V gene TRBV19; no definite D call. Per the germline V gene, CDR1 is LNHDA and CDR2 is SQIVND (reference sequence). V lost 7 bases, J lost 0 bases, and 7 bases lay in between. This CDR3 has 13 residues. The CDR3 coding sequence is TGTGCCAGTATGCCGTATAGCAATCAGCCCCAGCATTTT. This gives the protein CASMPYSNQPQHF.

This sequence joins TRBV2 and TRBJ1-1, with D uncertain. Germline CDR1 and CDR2: SNHLY and FYNNEI. The CDR3 runs 14 residues. V was shortened by 2 bases and J by 7 bases, with 14 bases between the two germline ends. DNA for the CDR3: TGTGCCAGCAGTGAATTAGTCACTACGATTGAAGCTTTCTTT. Its protein is CASSELVTTIEAFF.

The chain has TRBV9 and TRBJ2-3; D possibly matches TRBD1 or TRBD2 (6 bases each). V dropped 0 bases and J dropped 1 base, with 15 bases sitting between them. CDR3 length equals 17 residues. Germline V gene lookup returns CDR1 SGDLS and CDR2 YYNGEE. The CDR3 sequence: CASSVAFGGGGTDTQYF. In DNA, the CDR3 is TGTGCCAGCAGCGTAGCTTTCGGGGGCGGGGGCACAGATACGCAGTATTTT.

The J gene is TRBJ1-5, the V gene TRBV10-1, with D possibly matching TRBD1 (6 bases). The CDR3 is made up of 16 amino acids. V was pared by 10 bases and J by 0 bases, with 19 bases between. Germline V gene sequence: CDR1 WNHNN, CDR2 SYGVQD (reference sequence). The CDR3: CATCGWGQDSNQPQHF. DNA of the CDR3: TGCGCCACATGCGGGTGGGGGCAAGATAGCAATCAGCCCCAGCATTTT.

The chain carries TRBV4-3 and TRBJ2-7; D unclear. The germline CDR1 and CDR2 sequences are LGHNA and YSLEER. This CDR3 has 15 amino acids. V dropped 0 bases and J dropped 3 bases, with 12 bases sitting between them. The CDR3 nucleotides read TGCGCCAGCAGCCAAGATATTATCGGATTCTACGAGCAGTACTTC. Amino acid sequence: CASSQDIIGFYEQYF.

The chain carries TRBV6-5 and TRBJ2-3; tentatively, D is TRBD2 (6 bases). The CDR3 is 16 residues long. The V gene's germline CDR1 is MNHEY and CDR2 SVGAGI. The V gene lost 0 bases and the J gene lost 5 bases, with 15 bases spanning the gap. CDR3 protein: CASSYSGLITEDTQYF. DNA of the CDR3: TGTGCCAGCAGTTACTCGGGACTTATTACTGAAGATACGCAGTATTTT.

The chain has TRBV6-5 and TRBJ1-1; unclear D gene. CDR3 size: 15 residues. The V and J ends lost 0 bases and 1 base respectively, with 9 bases between them. Germline values: CDR1 MNHEY, CDR2 SVGAGI. DNA for the CDR3: TGTGCCAGCAGTTACTCGGTCCCGGGGAACACTGAAGCTTTCTTT. Translation: CASSYSVPGNTEAFF.

The V and J genes are TRBV7-2 and TRBJ1-3; no clear D gene. The CDR3 has 14 residues. V shed 1 base and J shed 3 bases, with 7 bases lying between them. The germline V gene encodes CDR1 SGHTA and CDR2 FQGNSA. DNA for the CDR3: TGTGCCAGCAGCTTAGGCCAGATTGGAAACACCATATATTTT. This encodes CASSLGQIGNTIYF.

The CDR3 DNA is TGCGCCAGCAGCCAAGATCCGACAGCTACCTTTTCACCCCTCCACTTT. Amino acid sequence: CASSQDPTATFSPLHF. The V call is TRBV4-3, the J call TRBJ1-6; maybe TRBD1 (5 bases). CDR1 and CDR2 from the germline V gene are LGHNA and YSLEER. CDR3 size: 16 residues. Trimming removed 0 bases from V and 9 bases from J, with 15 bases in between.

The gene calls are TRBV2 and TRBJ1-1; no reliable D call. Trimming stripped 7 bases from V and 0 bases from J, with 9 bases between. Germline assignment: CDR1 SNHLY and CDR2 FYNNEI. This CDR3 contains 13 residues. This CDR3 is CASNLGMNTEAFF. The CDR3 region has the DNA TGTGCCAGCAATCTCGGGATGAACACTGAAGCTTTCTTT.

The CDR3 DNA sequence: TGTGCCAGCAGCCAAGACGGGAGACAAGAGACCCAGTACTTC. It codes for CASSQDGRQETQYF. This chain links TRBV14 with TRBJ2-5; tentatively, D is TRBD2 (6 bases). The V and J ends lost 0 bases and 2 bases respectively, with 7 bases between them. CDR3 length: 14 amino acids. The V gene's germline CDR1 is SGHDN and CDR2 FVKESK.

The chain carries TRBV11-3 and TRBJ2-3; 9 nucleotides line up with TRBD2. J lost 5 bases, V lost 5 bases, and 11 bases had no gene match. This CDR3 contains 16 residues. Germline V gene lookup returns CDR1 SGHNT and CDR2 YENEEA. CDR3 in DNA: TGTGCCAGCAGCCCAGGGGTAGCGGGAGTAGTAGATACGCAGTATTTT. Protein sequence: CASSPGVAGVVDTQYF.

The gene calls are TRBV2 and TRBJ2-2; 7 bases align to TRBD1. Germline CDR1 and CDR2: SNHLY and FYNNEI. V trimming: 9 bases; J trimming: 4 bases; junction bases outside the gene matches: 5. The CDR3 length is 13 residues. The CDR3 nucleotides read TGTGCCAGTGAACAGGGGATCACCGGGGAGCTGTTTTTT. It codes for CASEQGITGELFF. Full variable domain (outside the CDR3, taken from reference TRBV2 and TRBJ2-2): EPEVTQTPSHQVTQMGQEVILRCVPISNHLYFYWYRQILGQKVEFLVSFYNNEISEKSEIFDDQFSVERPDGSNFTLKIRSTKLEDSAMYFCASEQGITGELFFGEGSRLTVL.

The chain joins TRBV4-1 to TRBJ2-7, with TRBD2 matching over 9 bases. J was trimmed by 4 bases and V by 6 bases; bases with no gene match: 19. In germline, CDR1 is MGHRA, CDR2 YSYEKL. This CDR3 is built from 18 residues. The CDR3 nucleotides read TGCGCCAGCAGTCAACTAGCGGGCCCAGTCAACCGAGGATACGAGCAGTACTTC. Protein sequence: CASSQLAGPVNRGYEQYF.

This sequence joins TRBV5-6 and TRBJ2-3, with D possibly matching TRBD2 (5 bases). The germline V and J ends were trimmed by 4 bases and 3 bases, with 15 bases remaining between them. The germline V gene has CDR1 SGHDT and CDR2 YYEEEE. The CDR3 extends over 15 amino acids. CDR3 coding DNA: TGTGCCAGCAGCATGGAGGTGGGTAGGACAGATACGCAGTATTTT. The encoded protein is CASSMEVGRTDTQYF. The full variable domain, its missing parts supplied by reference TRBV5-6 and TRBJ2-3, is DAGVTQSPTHLIKTRGQQVTLRCSPKSGHDTVSWYQQALGQGPQFIFQYYEEEERQRGNFPDRFSGHQFPNYSSELNVNALLLGDSALYLCASSMEVGRTDTQYFGPGTRLTVL.

The chain couples TRBV29-1 to TRBJ2-1; D perhaps matches TRBD1 (5 bases). The CDR3 extends over 12 amino acids. Trimming took off 7 bases at V and 3 bases at J, with 10 bases between the two ends. Germline assignment: CDR1 SQVTM and CDR2 ANQGSEA. The CDR3 DNA is TGCAGCGGCAGGGTTGGCTACAATGAGCAGTTCTTC. Its translation: CSGRVGYNEQFF.

The V gene is TRBV27, the J gene TRBJ2-2; 11 bases are shared with TRBD2. V lost 2 bases and J lost 6; bases outside the gene matches: 8. This CDR3 is built from 17 residues. Germline CDR1 and CDR2: MNHEY and SMNVEV (reference sequence). CDR3 coding DNA: TGTGCCAGCAGTTTAATAGCGGGAGGGCGGGGCGCCGGGGAGCTGTTTTTT. Protein sequence: CASSLIAGGRGAGELFF.

The chain has TRBV4-3 and TRBJ1-2, with TRBD1 identical over 8 bases. Germline lookup yields CDR1 LGHNA and CDR2 YSLEER. This CDR3 spans 15 amino acids. Trimming at V came to 2 bases and at J to 7 bases, leaving 9 bases not matched to a gene. The CDR3: CASSQFRTGISGYTF. Here the CDR3 DNA reads TGCGCCAGCAGCCAATTCCGGACAGGGATAAGTGGCTACACCTTC.

About this clone: Compared with germline, one end of the junction differs, possibly owing to a read error. In the same sample, other DNA sequences code for this CDR3. The rearrangement joins TRBV10-3 to TRBJ2-1; perhaps TRBD1 as D (6 bases). This CDR3 contains 15 residues. The germline V gene has CDR1 ENHRY and CDR2 SYGVKD. CDR3 in amino acids: CAISESDSSYNEQFF. Here the CDR3 DNA reads TGTGCCATCAGCGAGTCGGACAGCTCCTACAATGAGCAGTTCTTC.

The chain has TRBV11-2 and TRBJ2-7, with D possibly matching TRBD2 (5 bases). V lost 1 base and J 3 bases, leaving 16 bases between the germline ends. CDR3 length: 16 residues. The germline V gene has CDR1 SGHAT and CDR2 FQNNGV. CDR3 sequence: CASSLAGTPRGYEQYV. The CDR3 coding sequence is TGTGCCAGCAGCTTAGCGGGAACCCCCCGAGGCTACGAGCAGTACGTC.

V usage is TRBV6-5 and J usage is TRBJ1-2, with D tentatively TRBD1 (5 bases). V was trimmed by 4 bases and J by 4 bases, leaving 10 bases between them. Looked up from germline, CDR1 is MNHEY and CDR2 is SVGAGI. This CDR3 has 13 residues. The CDR3 DNA reads as TGTGCCAGCAGTTCGGGACCCTCCTATGGCTACACCTTC. Translated: CASSSGPSYGYTF.

The rearrangement uses TRBV5-1 and TRBJ2-3, with TRBD1 matching 8 bases. The CDR3 length is 15 residues. Germline V CDR1 and CDR2: SGHRS, YFSETQ. Losses at the gene ends were 1 base for V and 2 bases for J; bases not matched to a gene: 3. The CDR3 here is CASSLRGQDTDTQYF. The DNA of the CDR3 is TGCGCCAGCAGCTTGAGGGGACAGGACACAGATACGCAGTATTTT.

The chain uses TRBV15 and TRBJ1-1; D gene uncertain. From germline, CDR1 is LNHNV and CDR2 YYDKDF (reference sequence). Trimming stripped 3 bases from V and 1 base from J, with 6 bases between. CDR3 length equals 13 residues. CDR3: CATSRRRNTEAFF. As DNA, the CDR3 is TGTGCCACCAGCAGGAGACGGAACACTGAAGCTTTCTTT.

Only one count was recorded for this clone. This chain uses TRBV5-6 with TRBJ2-3; D gene ambiguous. V dropped 5 bases and J dropped 2 bases, with 6 bases sitting between them. The CDR3 contains 12 residues. In germline, CDR1 is SGHDT, CDR2 YYEEEE. The CDR3 loop is CASSFVTDTQYF. Here the CDR3 DNA reads TGTGCCAGCAGTTTCGTCACAGATACGCAGTATTTT.